This T cell receptor (beta chain) was found in a study of blood T cell repertoires in COVID-19 (dated by TCRdb to 2019 to 2021). General notes on the study: Collaborator samples came from the United States, Italy and Spain and covered acute and convalescent phases of COVID-19. The prospective study material was composed of cDNA or gDNA derived from T cells, B-cell-depleted T cells, or PBMCs. Deeply sampled blood TCRbeta repertoires from subjects exposed to, actively infected with, or recovered from COVID-19 were included in the dataset. The repertoires were released in a freely available public database meant as a resource for research on the immune response to SARS-CoV-2. The samples were drawn from two sources: the first 160 participants of the ongoing ImmuneRACE study, and over 950 subjects contributed by 6 global collaborators. A de-identified subject ID, COVID-19 status, age in years and sex were almost always included in the sample metadata. Where available, HLA class I and class II types were obtained from metadata supplied by the sample provider rather than from assay-based typing. Broad study findings and their caveats: The quantity of clinical and demographic metadata differed by source and by participant and was supplied without curation.

Relative to germline, V is missing 3 bases and J is missing 8 bases, with 7 bases of the junction outside any gene match. CDR1 DFQATT and CDR2 SNEGSKA were looked up in the germline V gene (reference sequence). Inclusive of the bounding cysteine and phenylalanine, the CDR3 is 14 residues long. Of all the DNA, just the CDR3 is kept, 42 bases in frame from base 1. The collaborating institutions used their own protocols to collect whole blood in K2EDTA tubes. For TCRbeta analysis, collaborators shipped samples as frozen whole blood, isolated PBMCs, or DNA extracted from either of those sample types. The immunoSEQ Assay, a bias-controlled multiplex PCR, was used to amplify TCRbeta CDR3 regions from genomic DNA. The study's processing was this. Nucleated cell counts per sample were estimated from amplification of reference gene primers within the assay. To quantify the absolute abundance of each unique TCRbeta CDR3 rearrangement, sequence reads were collapsed and filtered. Productive Simpson clonality was computed per sample as the square root of Simpson's diversity index over productive rearrangements. Imported from immuneACCESS, the table was reduced by TCRdb to in-frame sequences with V and J called. These copies leave out some clones; in studies compared against another copy, an unresolved V gene accounts for under half, and the cause of the remainder is not known. For V, J and clone size, that table is used; D and trimming come from the DNA. The sample data list around 250,000 clones, and 83% of these were observed just once. The ten biggest clones cover approximately 5.3% of the sample.

This clone was detected only once. It has no known antigen specificity. Base-call qualities are not available, and no considerably larger clone is one nucleotide away. The sequencing sample was made of peripheral blood. The source is an older man with acute or convalescent COVID-19. The sequence is built from TRBV20-1 and TRBJ2-2, and 9 bases in between align with TRBD2. The base sequence is TGCAGTGCTAGTAGCCTAGCGGGGTCTGGGGAGCTGTTTTTT. Its protein product is CSASSLAGSGELFF.